This T cell receptor beta chain emerged from a study of T cell responses to AZD1222 COVID-19 vaccine. General study results and limits: Females made up more of the donors, who were largely white British, and clonal diversity may have come out too low.

Method: immunoSEQ multiplex PCR; TCRdb's copy keeps in-frame clones and lacks some. Of roughly 80,000 clones in the sample, roughly 88% were seen once. On this clone: Its antigen remains unknown.

This CDR3 is built from 15 residues. The ends were cut back, 5 bases at V and 5 bases at J, with 15 bases in the middle. CDR1 and CDR2 from the germline V gene are PRHDT and FYEKMQ (reference sequence). The sequence derives from an adult in good health. The input for sequencing was peripheral blood, taken on day 0 of MenACWY control vaccination. The chain recombines TRBV13 with TRBJ2-2; D possibly uses TRBD1 or TRBD2 (6 bases each). The CDR3 reads CASSPTGAGTGELFF. CDR3 DNA sequence: TGTGCCAGCAGCCCCACGGGGGCGGGGACCGGGGAGCTGTTTTTT.